Shown below are 21 T cell receptor beta chains from a single sample sequenced in a study of CD8+ T cells in alopecia areata. The treatment was: oral pan-JAK inhibitor, 5-10 mg twice daily. In each case, RNA was isolated and then reverse transcribed into cDNA as the sequencing template. Using immunoSEQ multiplex PCR, the repertoire was profiled, and TCRdb retains in-frame clones only, with some absent. The sample includes 190,000 or so clones, 55% to 70% of them seen just once. The sample in question was CD4+ T cells sorted from blood, obtained at week 24, from a patient treated with tofacitinib. These receptors were collected from a human donor with alopecia areata.

V and J are TRBV19 and TRBJ1-2; no reliable D call. This CDR3 comprises 14 residues. V shed 6 bases and J shed 0 bases, with 11 bases lying between them. CDR1 and CDR2 (germline): LNHDA, SQIVND (reference sequence). In DNA form, the CDR3 reads TGTGCCAGTAGCCTCGCCAACACTAACTATGGCTACACCTTC. Residues: CASSLANTNYGYTF.

The V call is TRBV20-1, the J call TRBJ2-1; no definite D call. Germline V gives CDR1 DFQATT, CDR2 SNEGSKA (reference sequence). There are 11 residues in the CDR3. The V end was cut by 2 bases, the J end by 6 bases, with 5 bases between. CDR3 nucleotide sequence: TGCAGTGCTAGAAACCCCAATGAGCAGTTCTTC. Amino acid sequence: CSARNPNEQFF.

CDR3 in amino acids: CAWNWQNNEKLFF. The DNA for the CDR3 is TGTGCCTGGAATTGGCAGAATAATGAAAAACTGTTTTTT. J is TRBJ1-4 and V is TRBV30; D gene uncertain. The CDR3 sequence is 13 residues long. Germline CDR1 and CDR2: GTSNPN and SVGIG (reference sequence). Trimming took off 4 bases at V and 4 bases at J, with 10 bases between the two ends.

V is TRBV7-2 and J is TRBJ2-5; D is uncertain. CDR1 and CDR2 (germline): SGHTA, FQGNSA. Trimming took off 7 bases at V and 5 bases at J, with 14 bases between the two ends. This CDR3 comprises 13 residues. The CDR3 region is CASNQAPGETQYF. The DNA for the CDR3 is TGTGCCAGCAACCAGGCCCCCGGGGAGACCCAGTACTTC.

J is TRBJ2-3 and V is TRBV7-8; 12 bases are shared with TRBD2. The CDR3 is 21 amino acids. Looked up from germline, CDR1 is SGHVS and CDR2 is FQNEAQ. V gave up 0 bases and J gave up 5 bases; unmatched junction bases: 18. The CDR3 nucleotides are TGTGCCAGCAGCTTAGCAGGACTAGCGCCTAGCGGGAGGGGTGGACGAGATACGCAGTATTTT. It translates to CASSLAGLAPSGRGGRDTQYF. Full variable domain (rest looked up from reference TRBV7-8 and TRBJ2-3): GAGVSQSPRYKVAKRGQDVALRCDPISGHVSLFWYQQALGQGPEFLTYFQNEAQLDKSGLPSDRFFAERPEGSVSTLKIQRTQQEDSAVYLCASSLAGLAPSGRGGRDTQYFGPGTRLTVL.

The chain uses TRBV5-6 and TRBJ2-3; 9 positions agree with TRBD1. Germline V gives CDR1 SGHDT, CDR2 YYEEEE. The CDR3 has 14 residues. Unmatched junction bases numbered 2, after V lost 0 bases and J lost 6 bases. The CDR3 sequence: CASSLGQGGDTQYF. CDR3 DNA sequence: TGTGCCAGCAGCTTGGGACAGGGGGGCGATACGCAGTATTTT.

This rearrangement joins TRBV5-1 to TRBJ2-1, with D perhaps TRBD1 (6 bases). The CDR3 consists of 14 residues. The V and J ends lost 0 bases and 6 bases respectively, with 10 bases between them. The germline V gene encodes CDR1 SGHRS and CDR2 YFSETQ. CDR3 coding DNA: TGCGCCAGCAGCTTGGACAGGGTTGGCAATGAGCAGTTCTTC. It specifies CASSLDRVGNEQFF.

The rearrangement links TRBV27 to TRBJ1-4; D is possibly TRBD1 (6 bases). The ends were cut back, 5 bases at V and 4 bases at J, with 11 bases in the middle. This CDR3 region has 14 residues. Germline values: CDR1 MNHEY, CDR2 SMNVEV (reference sequence). The CDR3 is CASSAYRVNEKLFF. The DNA for the CDR3 is TGTGCCAGCAGTGCTTACAGGGTTAATGAAAAACTGTTTTTT.

Points on this clone: Other DNA sequences in the same sample also yield this CDR3. The V gene is TRBV7-9, the J gene TRBJ1-3; no reliable D call. The CDR3 length is 12 residues. Trimming stripped 5 bases from V and 2 bases from J, with 4 bases between. Germline V gene data show CDR1 as SEHNR and CDR2 as FQNEAQ (reference sequence). As DNA, the CDR3 is TGTGCCAGCAGCCCGGCTGGAAACACCATATATTTT. This gives the protein CASSPAGNTIYF.

This clone was picked up a small number of times. The chain uses TRBV15 and TRBJ1-5; D remains ambiguous. The CDR3 contains 11 residues. V gave up 0 bases and J gave up 9 bases, with 3 bases separating them. Per germline, CDR1 LNHNV and CDR2 YYDKDF (reference sequence). CDR3 in amino acids: CATSRDGPQHF. The DNA for the CDR3 is TGTGCCACCAGCAGAGATGGGCCCCAGCATTTT.

With respect to this clone: Compared with germline, one end of the junction differs, possibly owing to a read error. The V call is TRBV7-9, the J call TRBJ1-1; TRBD1 agrees at 8 bases. The CDR3 loop spans 14 amino acids. The V gene's germline CDR1 is SEHNR and CDR2 FQNEAQ (reference sequence). The CDR3 nucleotides are TGTGCCAGCACCAGGACAGGGAGGAACTCTGAAGCTTTCTTT. As protein: CASTRTGRNSEAFF.

The chain links TRBV7-2 to TRBJ2-1, with 10 bases lining up with TRBD2. With 4 bases clipped from V and 4 bases from J, the junction kept 7 bases outside the gene matches. CDR1 and CDR2 from the germline V gene are SGHTA and FQGNSA. The CDR3 totals 16 residues. CDR3 loop: CASSSITSGVYNEQFF. The CDR3 DNA reads as TGTGCCAGCAGCTCTATAACTAGCGGGGTATACAATGAGCAGTTCTTC.

This clone was counted between two and nine times. The rearrangement uses TRBV7-2 and TRBJ1-5; D gene unclear. Germline V gene data show CDR1 as SGHTA and CDR2 as FQGNSA. The CDR3 covers 15 residues. The germline V and J ends were trimmed by 1 base and 6 bases, with 13 bases remaining between them. CDR3 region: CASSLDGRTLQPQHF. DNA of the CDR3: TGTGCCAGCAGCTTAGATGGCAGGACGCTTCAGCCCCAGCATTTT.

The rearrangement links TRBV10-3 to TRBJ1-5, with D perhaps matching TRBD1 (5 bases). Trimming took off 4 bases at V and 6 bases at J, with 13 bases between the two ends. This CDR3 is 14 amino acids long. Germline V gene sequence: CDR1 ENHRY, CDR2 SYGVKD. The CDR3 sequence: CAISGEAGFQPQHF. DNA for the CDR3: TGTGCCATCAGTGGCGAGGCAGGGTTTCAGCCCCAGCATTTT.

This chain links TRBV5-1 with TRBJ2-4; 12 positions match TRBD2. Per the germline V gene, CDR1 is SGHRS and CDR2 is YFSETQ. The CDR3 loop spans 16 amino acids. V shed 4 bases and J 6 bases; nucleotides not matched to a gene: 8. CDR3 sequence (DNA): TGCGCCAGCAGCGCTTCTAGCGGGGGGGCTACAAACATTCAGTACTTC. Translation gives CASSASSGGATNIQYF.

A word on this clone: Other DNA sequences in the same sample also yield this CDR3. The chain joins TRBV25-1 to TRBJ2-3; no reliable D call. Germline CDR1 reads MGHDK; CDR2 reads SYGVNS. The CDR3 runs 11 residues. V lost 4 bases and J lost 5, with 4 bases in between. CDR3 loop: CASSGLDTQYF. The CDR3 DNA is TGTGCCAGCAGTGGACTAGATACGCAGTATTTT.

This sequence joins TRBV4-1 and TRBJ2-6; D uncertain. Per germline, CDR1 MGHRA and CDR2 YSYEKL. This CDR3 is 16 amino acids long. V lost 4 bases and J 0 bases, leaving 10 bases between the germline ends. The CDR3 DNA reads TGCGCCAGCAGCCTACCATGGTCCTCTGGGGCCAACGTCCTGACTTTC. Translating gives CASSLPWSSGANVLTF.

V gene TRBV9 combines with J gene TRBJ2-5; D unresolved. Germline V lookup: CDR1 SGDLS, CDR2 YYNGEE. V was clipped by 0 bases and J by 5 bases, with 8 bases between them. CDR3 size: 13 residues. CDR3 residues: CASSVALGETQYF. The CDR3, as DNA: TGTGCCAGCAGCGTAGCTCTCGGGGAGACCCAGTACTTC.

The genes are TRBV7-9 and TRBJ2-3; 10 bases align to TRBD2. Germline V CDR1 and CDR2: SEHNR, FQNEAQ (reference sequence). CDR3 length: 16 amino acids. The trim removed 4 bases at V and 4 bases at J, leaving 8 bases unmatched. The CDR3 loop reads CASSSGRLAGADTQYF. CDR3 nucleotide sequence: TGTGCCAGCAGCTCAGGGAGGCTAGCGGGAGCAGATACGCAGTATTTT.

The chain recombines TRBV4-1 with TRBJ2-3, with D unclear. The CDR3 has 12 residues. V was trimmed by 3 bases and J by 3 bases, leaving 4 bases between them. Per the germline V gene, CDR1 is MGHRA and CDR2 is YSYEKL. CDR3 in DNA: TGCGCCAGCAGCCAGGAAACAGATACGCAGTATTTT. Its protein is CASSQETDTQYF.

The rearrangement uses TRBV5-1 and TRBJ1-4, with 10 bases fitting TRBD1. J lost 8 bases, V lost 4 bases, and 5 bases had no gene match. CDR3 size: 14 residues. CDR1 is SGHRS and CDR2 is YFSETQ in the germline V gene. Here the CDR3 reads CASSTGTGEEKLFF. The CDR3 coding sequence is TGCGCCAGCAGCACCGGGACAGGGGAAGAAAAACTGTTTTTT.